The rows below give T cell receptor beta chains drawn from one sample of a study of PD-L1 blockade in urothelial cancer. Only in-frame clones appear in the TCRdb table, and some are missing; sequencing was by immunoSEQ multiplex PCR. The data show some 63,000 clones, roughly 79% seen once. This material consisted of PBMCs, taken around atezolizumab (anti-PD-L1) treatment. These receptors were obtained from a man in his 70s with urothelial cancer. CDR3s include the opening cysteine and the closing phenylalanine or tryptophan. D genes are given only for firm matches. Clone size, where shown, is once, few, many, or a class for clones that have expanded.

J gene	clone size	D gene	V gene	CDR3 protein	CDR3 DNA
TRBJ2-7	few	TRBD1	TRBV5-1	CASSLGGTGSEQYF	TGCGCCAGCAGCTTGGGAGGGACAGGGAGCGAGCAGTACTTC
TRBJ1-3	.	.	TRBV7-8	CASSLDAAGLRLSGNTIYF	TGTGCCAGCAGCTTAGACGCGGCGGGGTTGCGACTCTCTGGAAACACCATATATTTT
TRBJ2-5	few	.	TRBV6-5	CASSYFSGTQYF	TGTGCCAGCAGTTACTTTTCAGGGACCCAGTACTTC
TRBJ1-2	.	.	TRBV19	CASTPGRDYGYTF	TGTGCCAGTACCCCGGGGAGGGACTATGGCTACACCTTC
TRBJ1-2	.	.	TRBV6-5	CASRAGKGYTF	TGTGCCAGCAGGGCAGGGAAGGGCTACACCTTC
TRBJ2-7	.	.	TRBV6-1	CASNLFQGGNEQYF	TGTGCCAGCAACTTATTCCAGGGGGGAAACGAGCAGTACTTC
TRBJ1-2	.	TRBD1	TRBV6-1	CASSEVVTGGYGYTF	TGTGCCAGCAGTGAAGTAGTCACAGGGGGCTATGGCTACACCTTC
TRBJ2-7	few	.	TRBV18	CASSSQGGAYSYEQYF	TGTGCCAGCTCCTCCCAGGGGGGCGCTTACTCCTACGAGCAGTACTTC
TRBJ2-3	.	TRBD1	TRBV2	CASTDRGAGDTQYF	TGTGCCAGCACAGACAGGGGAGCGGGAGATACGCAGTATTTT
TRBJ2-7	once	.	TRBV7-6	CASSLGGLNGGQYF	TGTGCCAGCAGCTTAGGGGGACTTAACGGGGGGCAGTACTTC
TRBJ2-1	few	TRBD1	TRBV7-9	CASSSRTGVIDEQFF	TGTGCCAGCAGCTCGAGGACAGGGGTCATAGATGAGCAGTTCTTC
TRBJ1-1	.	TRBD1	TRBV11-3	CASSPRTGGYTEAFF	TGTGCCAGCAGCCCGCGGACAGGGGGCTACACTGAAGCTTTCTTT
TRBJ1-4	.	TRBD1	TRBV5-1	CASRRRDRATNEKLFF	TGCGCCAGCAGGCGACGGGACAGGGCAACTAATGAAAAACTGTTTTTT
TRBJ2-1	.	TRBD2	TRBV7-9	CASSISGMVDEQFF	TGTGCCAGCAGCATTAGCGGGATGGTAGATGAGCAGTTCTTC
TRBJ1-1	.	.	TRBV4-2	CASSQGTFGAGTEAFF	TGTGCCAGCAGCCAAGGGACATTTGGGGCCGGCACTGAAGCTTTCTTT
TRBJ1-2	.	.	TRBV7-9	CASSLGSGNYGYTF	TGTGCCAGCAGCTTAGGGTCGGGGAATTATGGCTACACCTTC
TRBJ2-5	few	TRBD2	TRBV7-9	CASSLTGGQETQYF	TGTGCCAGCAGCTTGACGGGAGGGCAAGAGACCCAGTACTTC
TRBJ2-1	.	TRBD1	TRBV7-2	CASSLGGTGYDEQFF	TGTGCCAGCAGCTTAGGAGGGACAGGGTACGATGAGCAGTTCTTC
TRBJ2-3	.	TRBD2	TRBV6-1	CASSEAAGGTDTQYF	TGTGCCAGCAGTGAAGCAGCGGGAGGCACAGATACGCAGTATTTT
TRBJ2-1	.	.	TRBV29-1	CSVAAGDSYNEQFF	TGCAGCGTTGCGGCAGGGGATTCCTACAATGAGCAGTTCTTC
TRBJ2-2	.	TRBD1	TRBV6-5	CASSSYRGSFPGELFF	TGTGCCAGCAGTTCCTACAGGGGGAGTTTCCCCGGGGAGCTGTTTTTT
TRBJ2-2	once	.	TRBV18	CASSPQGANTGELFF	TGTGCCAGCTCACCACAGGGAGCGAACACCGGGGAGCTGTTTTTT
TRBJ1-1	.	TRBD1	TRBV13	CASSLGQTNTEAFF	TGTGCCAGCAGCTTGGGACAGACGAACACTGAAGCTTTCTTT
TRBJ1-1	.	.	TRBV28	CASSSPGEGTEAFF	TGTGCCAGCAGTTCCCCAGGGGAGGGCACTGAAGCTTTCTTT
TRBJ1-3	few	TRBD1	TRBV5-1	CASSLATGGGIGNTIYF	TGCGCCAGCAGCTTGGCGACAGGGGGCGGAATTGGAAACACCATATATTTT
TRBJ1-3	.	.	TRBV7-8	CASSLFGTPSGNTIYF	TGTGCCAGCAGCTTATTTGGGACACCCTCTGGAAACACCATATATTTT
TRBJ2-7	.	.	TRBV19	CASSIGGVRTYEQYF	TGTGCCAGTAGTATAGGGGGAGTGCGGACCTACGAGCAGTACTTC
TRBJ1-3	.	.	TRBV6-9	CASSRRQSSGNTIYF	TGTGCCAGCAGTAGACGACAGAGCTCTGGAAACACCATATATTTT
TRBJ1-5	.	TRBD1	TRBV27	CASSPRDRGLYQPQHF	TGTGCCAGCAGCCCCCGGGACAGGGGGCTCTACCAGCCCCAGCATTTT
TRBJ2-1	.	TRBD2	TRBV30	CAWDKRLAGPRNEQFF	TGTGCCTGGGATAAGAGACTAGCGGGACCTCGTAATGAGCAGTTCTTC
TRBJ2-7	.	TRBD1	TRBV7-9	CASRRDSPYEQYF	TGTGCCAGCAGACGGGACAGCCCCTACGAGCAGTACTTC
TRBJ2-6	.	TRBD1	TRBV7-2	CASSFGQAVSGANVLTF	TGTGCCAGCAGCTTTGGACAGGCCGTCTCTGGGGCCAACGTCCTGACTTTC
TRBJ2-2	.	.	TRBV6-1	CAVLQAFVNTGELFF	TGTGCCGTTCTTCAGGCGTTTGTTAACACCGGGGAGCTGTTTTTT
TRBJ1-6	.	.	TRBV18	CASSGGGPNNSPLHF	TGTGCCAGCTCAGGCGGGGGCCCAAATAATTCACCCCTCCACTTT
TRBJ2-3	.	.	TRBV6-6	CASSYGGAARGDTQYF	TGTGCCAGCAGTTACGGTGGGGCAGCCAGGGGAGATACGCAGTATTTT
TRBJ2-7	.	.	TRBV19	CASSMGAAGGAYEQYF	TGTGCCAGTAGTATGGGGGCGGCAGGCGGAGCCTACGAGCAGTACTTC
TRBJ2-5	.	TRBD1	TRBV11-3	CASSPTGGAKTQYF	TGTGCCAGCAGCCCGACAGGGGGTGCGAAGACCCAGTACTTC
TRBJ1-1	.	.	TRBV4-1	CASSQRGSTEAFF	TGCGCCAGCAGCCAAAGGGGTTCCACTGAAGCTTTCTTT
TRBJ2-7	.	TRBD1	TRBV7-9	CASSPGTGTGYEQYF	TGTGCCAGCAGCCCCGGGACAGGAACCGGTTACGAGCAGTACTTC
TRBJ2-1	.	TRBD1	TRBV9	CASSQGGQGRYNEQFF	TGTGCCAGCAGTCAGGGGGGACAGGGCCGCTACAATGAGCAGTTCTTC
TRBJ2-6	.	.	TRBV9	CASSVELSGANVLTF	TGTGCCAGCAGCGTAGAACTTTCAGGGGCCAACGTCCTGACTTTC
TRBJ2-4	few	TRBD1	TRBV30	CAWTGQGTNIQYF	TGTGCCTGGACCGGACAGGGGACAAACATTCAGTACTTC
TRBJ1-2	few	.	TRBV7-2	CASSLAVGQGMDYTF	TGTGCCAGCAGCTTAGCCGTCGGGCAGGGTATGGACTACACCTTC
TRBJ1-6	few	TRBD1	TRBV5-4	CASSSDRVDNSPLHF	TGTGCCAGCAGCTCGGACAGGGTCGATAATTCACCCCTCCACTTT
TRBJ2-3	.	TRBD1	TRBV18	CASSPLGQGQADTQYF	TGTGCCAGCTCACCGTTGGGACAGGGACAGGCAGATACGCAGTATTTT
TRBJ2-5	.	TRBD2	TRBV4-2	CASSQGAGGFETQYF	TGTGCCAGCAGCCAAGGGGCGGGAGGGTTTGAGACCCAGTACTTC
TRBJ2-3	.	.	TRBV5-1	CASSLDQRPDTQYF	TGCGCCAGCAGCTTGGACCAGCGACCAGATACGCAGTATTTT
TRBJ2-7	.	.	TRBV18	CASSPPAFSYEQYF	TGTGCCAGCTCACCACCGGCCTTCTCCTACGAGCAGTACTTC
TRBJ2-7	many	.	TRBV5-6	CASRPSGVGEQYF	TGTGCCAGCAGGCCCTCGGGGGTTGGAGAGCAGTACTTC
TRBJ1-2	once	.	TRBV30	CAWSAGQQDGYTF	TGTGCCTGGAGTGCCGGACAGCAGGATGGCTACACCTTC
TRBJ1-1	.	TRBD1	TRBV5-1	CASSWDRGVTEAFF	TGCGCCAGCAGTTGGGACAGGGGGGTCACTGAAGCTTTCTTT
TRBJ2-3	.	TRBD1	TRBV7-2	CASSLFPGGATDTQYF	TGTGCCAGCAGCTTATTCCCAGGGGGCGCAACAGATACGCAGTATTTT